The clone carrying this TCR beta chain has more than one count but fewer than ten. Its antigen is not known. Germline assignment: CDR1 MNHNY and CDR2 SVGAGI (reference sequence). V trimming: 8 bases; J trimming: 7 bases; junction bases outside the gene matches: 11. CDR3 size: 15 residues. TCR beta cDNA libraries included unique molecular identifiers. Some 450,000 cDNA molecules were recovered from an input of roughly 0.85 to 10 million T cells. MiXCR, run by TCRdb on the PCR reads, gives a single entry per CDR3 protein. The sample records under 650,000 distinct CDR3 sequences, 44% being singletons. The source of the sample is a study of post-analysis software for immune sequencing data. Points from the study as a whole: When patients were compared with controls, a handful of TRBV segments were more frequent, TRBV5-6, TRBV5-1 and TRBV20-1 among them.

This TCR was sampled from a girl aged 10 to 17 with multiple sclerosis. This chain links TRBV6-6 with TRBJ2-1, with 10 nucleotides matching TRBD1. The sequencing input was blood. The CDR3 DNA is TGTGCCAGCCAGGAGCCGGGACAGGGGCTTAATGAGCAGTTCTTC. It translates to CASQEPGQGLNEQFF.